The 27 T cell receptor beta chains below were found in one sample sequenced in a study of vaccination and CD4 T cells after COVID-19. Documented treatment: roughly ten-day PBMC culture with coronavirus spike peptide pools or control peptides (ViraFEST assay). Antigens for these TCRs are unknown. The Oncomine TCR Beta short-read assay was applied to DNA of cultured CD4+ T cells. Each CDR3 protein gets one entry after TCRdb re-called the PCR reads with MiXCR. The repertoire includes over 15,000 distinct CDR3 sequences, around four fifths of them detected once, and over 9.5% sits in the top ten. Sequencing used CD4+ T cells from blood, cultured in vitro. These receptors were taken from a human donor who had recovered from COVID-19.

V is TRBV7-2 and J is TRBJ2-7, with D possibly TRBD2 on 5 matching bases. The CDR3 is 14 residues long. The ends were cut back, 0 bases at V and 7 bases at J, with 13 bases in the middle. Germline V gene data show CDR1 as SGHTA and CDR2 as FQGNSA. The CDR3 sequence is CASSLAGRGMEQYF. Here the CDR3 DNA reads TGTGCCAGCAGCTTAGCAGGACGGGGAATGGAGCAGTACTTC.

The chain couples TRBV2 to TRBJ1-1; D remains unclear. The CDR3 length is 11 residues. V lost 9 bases and J 5 bases, leaving 10 bases between the germline ends. Germline V lookup: CDR1 SNHLY, CDR2 FYNNEI. The CDR3 protein is CASRDGTEAFF. The CDR3 DNA is TGTGCCAGTAGGGATGGAACTGAAGCTTTCTTT.

The chain combines TRBV4-3 with TRBJ1-4; 8 bases agree with TRBD1. CDR3 length: 16 amino acids. CDR1 and CDR2 from the germline V gene are LGHNA and YSLEER. J was trimmed by 3 bases and V by 3 bases; bases with no gene match: 6. The CDR3 region is CASSQSGGIANEKLFF. CDR3 DNA sequence: TGCGCCAGCAGCCAGTCAGGGGGCATTGCTAATGAAAAACTGTTTTTT.

The chain combines TRBV11-2 with TRBJ2-7; a possible D gene is TRBD1 (6 bases). V dropped 5 bases and J dropped 4 bases, with 15 bases sitting between them. There are 14 residues in the CDR3. The germline gives CDR1 SGHAT, CDR2 FQNNGV. The CDR3 DNA reads as TGTGCCAGCAGCAGACGGACAGAAAGTTACGAGCAGTACTTC. Translation: CASSRRTESYEQYF.

CDR3 residues: CASSMRSQTEAFF. The CDR3 DNA follows: TGTGCCAGTAGTATGAGAAGCCAAACTGAAGCTTTCTTT. The rearrangement links TRBV19 to TRBJ1-1; D uncertain. V shed 3 bases and J shed 5 bases, with 10 bases lying between them. Germline-derived CDR1 and CDR2 are LNHDA and SQIVND (reference sequence). The CDR3 sequence is 13 residues long. The full variable domain, completed using reference TRBV19 and TRBJ1-1, is DGGITQSPKYLFRKEGQNVTLSCEQNLNHDAMYWYRQDPGQGLRLIYYSQIVNDFQKGDIAEGYSVSREKKESFPLTVTSAQKNPTAFYLCASSMRSQTEAFFGQGTRLTVV.

This chain joins TRBV5-1 and TRBJ2-6; 10 bases match TRBD2. Germline V gives CDR1 SGHRS, CDR2 YFSETQ. The CDR3 is 19 amino acids. With V trimmed by 2 bases and J by 0 bases, 8 bases remained unmatched. CDR3 nucleotides: TGCGCCAGCAGCTTTTCCCCACTAGCGGGGCCCTCTGGGGCCAACGTCCTGACTTTC. Translation gives CASSFSPLAGPSGANVLTF.

This chain links TRBV28 with TRBJ1-5; D remains unclear. Germline values: CDR1 MDHEN, CDR2 SYDVKM. Trimming took off 7 bases at V and 4 bases at J, with 14 bases between the two ends. The CDR3 is made up of 14 amino acids. CDR3 sequence reads: CASTEGRINQPQHF. The CDR3 coding sequence is TGTGCCAGCACCGAGGGCAGGATTAATCAGCCCCAGCATTTT.

The chain is built from TRBV2 and TRBJ1-6; D might be TRBD1 (5 bases). The CDR3 totals 13 residues. Per germline, CDR1 SNHLY and CDR2 FYNNEI. V lost 6 bases and J 7 bases, leaving 10 bases between the germline ends. The chain's CDR3 is CASRGTANSPLHF. CDR3 nucleotides: TGTGCCAGCAGGGGGACGGCCAATTCACCCCTCCACTTT.

The CDR3 is CASSLESRETQYF. In nucleotides, the CDR3 is TGTGCCAGCAGCTTAGAATCGCGGGAGACCCAGTACTTC. The chain recombines TRBV7-2 with TRBJ2-5; D is uncertain. Trimming shortened V by 1 base and J by 5 bases, and 8 bases separated the two germline ends. The CDR3 loop spans 13 amino acids. Germline V gene sequence: CDR1 SGHTA, CDR2 FQGNSA. Together with reference TRBV7-2 and TRBJ2-5, the CDR3 gives the full variable domain: GAGVSQSPSNKVTEKGKDVELRCDPISGHTALYWYRQSLGQGLEFLIYFQGNSAPDKSGLPSDRFSAERTGGSVSTLTIQRTQQEDSAVYLCASSLESRETQYFGPGTRLLVL.

J is TRBJ1-1 and V is TRBV2; no clear D gene. This CDR3 has 15 residues. Trimming pared 7 bases from V and 4 bases from J, leaving 19 bases between. Germline lookup yields CDR1 SNHLY and CDR2 FYNNEI. CDR3 bases: TGTGCCAGCACCGAGCGCAGGTCGTGGATCACTGAAGCTTTCTTT. It is translated as CASTERRSWITEAFF.

The chain joins TRBV20-1 to TRBJ2-7, with 10 bases fitting TRBD1. The CDR3 consists of 15 residues. CDR1 is DFQATT and CDR2 is SNEGSKA in the germline V gene (reference sequence). Unmatched junction bases numbered 8, after V lost 3 bases and J lost 3 bases. The CDR3 reads CSARGPGTGVYEQYF. The CDR3 DNA is TGCAGTGCTAGGGGCCCCGGGACAGGGGTCTACGAGCAGTACTTC.

The V call is TRBV6-5, the J call TRBJ2-2; D is possibly TRBD2 (5 bases). Germline V gene lookup returns CDR1 MNHEY and CDR2 SVGAGI. The CDR3 is 16 residues long. V gave up 4 bases and J gave up 2 bases, with 14 bases separating them. Here the CDR3 reads CASSSRLPSNTGELFF. CDR3 coding DNA: TGTGCCAGCAGTTCGCGACTACCCTCTAACACCGGGGAGCTGTTTTTT.

The rearrangement joins TRBV7-2 to TRBJ1-2; D gene unclear. Germline V CDR1 and CDR2: SGHTA, FQGNSA. Trimming cost V 5 bases and J 7 bases, with 14 bases left between them. The CDR3 length is 13 residues. This CDR3 reads CASSPQVVGGYTF. As DNA, the CDR3 is TGTGCCAGCAGCCCCCAGGTGGTAGGTGGCTACACCTTC.

In this sample, this clonotype turned up a few times. This sequence joins TRBV19 and TRBJ2-3, with D maybe TRBD2 (6 bases). The CDR3 contains 16 residues. The V end was cut by 4 bases, the J end by 0 bases, with 14 bases between. Germline values: CDR1 LNHDA, CDR2 SQIVND (reference sequence). The CDR3 coding sequence is TGTGCCAGTAGTAACCGACCCGGGACTAGCACAGATACGCAGTATTTT. As protein: CASSNRPGTSTDTQYF. Together with reference TRBV19 and TRBJ2-3, the CDR3 gives the full variable domain: DGGITQSPKYLFRKEGQNVTLSCEQNLNHDAMYWYRQDPGQGLRLIYYSQIVNDFQKGDIAEGYSVSREKKESFPLTVTSAQKNPTAFYLCASSNRPGTSTDTQYFGPGTRLTVL.

V and J are TRBV7-9 and TRBJ1-3; TRBD1 might be the D (6 bases). This CDR3 region has 15 residues. CDR1 is SEHNR and CDR2 is FQNEAQ in the germline V gene (reference sequence). Trimming removed 5 bases from V and 3 bases from J, with 14 bases in between. CDR3 in DNA: TGTGCCAGCAGCCCGCAGGGGCTTGGTGGAAACACCATATATTTT. Translation: CASSPQGLGGNTIYF.

This clonotype came up a few times. The chain has TRBV24-1 and TRBJ1-5; D is undetermined. The V end was cut by 3 bases, the J end by 0 bases, with 8 bases between. CDR3 length equals 15 residues. Germline lookup yields CDR1 KGHDR and CDR2 SFDVKD. The CDR3 here is CATSDNGNSNQPQHF. In DNA form, the CDR3 reads TGTGCCACCAGTGATAACGGTAATAGCAATCAGCCCCAGCATTTT.

The rearrangement joins TRBV30 to TRBJ2-7; D perhaps matches TRBD1 (6 bases). Trimming left V 4 bases short and J 1 base short, with 11 bases between. Germline assignment: CDR1 GTSNPN and CDR2 SVGIG (reference sequence). The CDR3 consists of 13 residues. CDR3 sequence reads: CAWTKDSSYEQYF. CDR3 DNA: TGTGCCTGGACAAAGGACAGTTCCTACGAGCAGTACTTC.

This clonotype has more than one count but fewer than ten. The chain has TRBV7-6 and TRBJ2-2; D remains ambiguous. Germline CDR1 reads SGHVS; CDR2 reads FNYEAQ. V lost 2 bases to trimming and J lost 5 bases, with 9 bases between them. CDR3 length: 14 residues. CDR3: CASSLFVRTGELFF. CDR3 DNA sequence: TGTGCCAGCAGCTTATTTGTCCGGACCGGGGAGCTGTTTTTT.

V and J are TRBV7-9 and TRBJ2-6; 9 bases line up with TRBD1. This CDR3 is built from 14 residues. Germline V gives CDR1 SEHNR, CDR2 FQNEAQ (reference sequence). V gave up 10 bases and J gave up 4 bases; unmatched junction bases: 5. This CDR3 is CATRQGDGANVLTF. The CDR3 region has the DNA TGTGCCACCCGACAGGGGGACGGGGCCAACGTCCTGACTTTC. Based on the CDR3 plus reference TRBV7-9 and TRBJ2-6, the full variable domain is DTGVSQNPRHKITKRGQNVTFRCDPISEHNRLYWYRQTLGQGPEFLTYFQNEAQLEKSRLLSDRFSAERPKGSFSTLEIQRTEQGDSAMYLCATRQGDGANVLTFGAGSRLTVL.

On this clonotype: At one end the junction does not follow the germline gene, possibly because of a read error. The rearrangement links TRBV19 to TRBJ1-5; 9 bases align to TRBD1. CDR1 and CDR2 (germline): LNHDA, SQIVND (reference sequence). This CDR3 is built from 14 residues. This CDR3 reads CATSPDRGEGAQHF. The CDR3 nucleotides read TGTGCCACTAGTCCCGACAGGGGGGAAGGGGCCCAGCATTTT.

The chain links TRBV18 to TRBJ1-2, with a weak D call TRBD1 (6 bases). Germline values: CDR1 KGHSH, CDR2 LQKENI. The CDR3 runs to 15 residues. Between the trimmed V and J ends, which lost 3 bases and 5 bases, there was a span of 16 bases. The CDR3 coding sequence is TGTGCCAGCTCACCGCCCGTTAATAGGGGGTATGGCTACACCTTC. This encodes CASSPPVNRGYGYTF.

The sample holds one count of this clonotype. This chain connects TRBV18 to TRBJ2-3; D perhaps matches TRBD1 (5 bases). The CDR3 length is 14 residues. In germline, CDR1 is KGHSH, CDR2 LQKENI. Trimming took 4 bases from V and 3 from J, leaving 11 bases between them. This CDR3 is CASSLVKGTDTQYF. The CDR3 DNA sequence: TGTGCCAGCTCACTAGTCAAGGGGACAGATACGCAGTATTTT.

In its sample, this clonotype was seen a few times. V usage is TRBV30 and J usage is TRBJ1-6; 12 nucleotides match TRBD1. The CDR3 is 14 amino acids. Trimming at V came to 3 bases and at J to 7 bases, leaving 1 base not matched to a gene. Germline V gene sequence: CDR1 GTSNPN, CDR2 SVGIG (reference sequence). CDR3 sequence (DNA): TGTGCCTGGAGGGGACAGGGGGCAAATTCACCCCTCCACTTT. It specifies CAWRGQGANSPLHF.

The chain combines TRBV7-2 with TRBJ2-3; D is possibly TRBD2 (6 bases). The germline CDR1 and CDR2 sequences are SGHTA and FQGNSA. V shed 1 base and J shed 7 bases, with 18 bases lying between them. The CDR3 runs to 16 residues. Written as DNA, the CDR3 is TGTGCCAGCAGCTTAGAAGGGTCACGGGAGTGGAATACGCAGTATTTT. Translation gives CASSLEGSREWNTQYF.

This chain connects TRBV10-3 to TRBJ1-5, with 7 bases fitting TRBD1. CDR3 size: 14 residues. The trim removed 6 bases at V and 4 bases at J, leaving 6 bases unmatched. Germline V gene sequence: CDR1 ENHRY, CDR2 SYGVKD. CDR3 DNA: TGTGCCATCAGGGAGGGGGCAGGTAATCAGCCCCAGCATTTT. Protein sequence: CAIREGAGNQPQHF.

This rearrangement joins TRBV20-1 to TRBJ2-1; TRBD2 matches 7 bases. V dropped 4 bases and J dropped 5; count of bases not matched to a gene: 8. The CDR3 has 14 amino acids. Per germline, CDR1 DFQATT and CDR2 SNEGSKA (reference sequence). The CDR3 sequence: CSAKSQRGDNEQFF. The DNA of the CDR3 is TGCAGTGCTAAGTCCCAGCGGGGAGACAATGAGCAGTTCTTC.

The rearrangement uses TRBV20-1 and TRBJ2-5, with TRBD2 matching over 14 bases. This CDR3 region has 16 residues. Germline CDR1 DFQATT, CDR2 SNEGSKA (reference sequence). The J segment lost 5 bases and the V segment lost 5 bases, leaving 10 bases of the junction unmatched. The CDR3 loop reads CSAWTSGRTLGETQYF. The CDR3 nucleotides read TGCAGTGCTTGGACTAGCGGGAGGACCCTCGGGGAGACCCAGTACTTC.